The 9 T cell receptor beta chains presented below share a single source sample, sequenced in a study of early T cells in non-severe SARS-CoV-2 infection. TCRdb passed the 5' RACE reads through MiXCR, listing each CDR3 protein once. In the table there are roughly 80,000 distinct CDR3 sequences, over 8.5% of which are singletons. Material: whole blood. The source is an adult who was a healthcare worker with PCR-confirmed SARS-CoV-2 infection or an uninfected control (not recorded which).

This clonotype appeared many times. The V gene is TRBV7-2, the J gene TRBJ1-6; TRBD1 matches at 8 bases. The CDR3 contains 15 residues. Germline values: CDR1 SGHTA, CDR2 FQGNSA. Trimming at V came to 4 bases and at J to 10 bases, leaving 9 bases not matched to a gene. CDR3 nucleotide sequence: TGTGCCAGCAGCTCCACGACAGGGGTATGGTCACCCCTCCACTTT. The encoded protein is CASSSTTGVWSPLHF.

In this sample, this clonotype turned up many times. The V call is TRBV14, the J call TRBJ2-5; D remains unclear. V lost 3 bases and J lost 7, with 15 bases in between. CDR1 and CDR2 (germline): SGHDN, FVKESK. CDR3 length: 14 amino acids. DNA of the CDR3: TGTGCCAGCAGCCACAGAGACACCGATCGGACCCAGTACTTC. Translating it yields CASSHRDTDRTQYF. Combining the CDR3 with reference TRBV14 and TRBJ2-5 gives the whole variable domain EAGVTQFPSHSVIEKGQTVTLRCDPISGHDNLYWYRRVMGKEIKFLLHFVKESKQDESGMPNNRFLAERTGGTYSTLKVQPAELEDSGVYFCASSHRDTDRTQYFGPGTRLLVL.

This clonotype was seen at least ten times. V is TRBV11-3 and J is TRBJ1-5, with D perhaps TRBD1 (5 bases). Trimming stripped 5 bases from V and 0 bases from J, with 14 bases between. This CDR3 comprises 16 residues. Germline CDR1 is SGHNT and CDR2 is YENEEA. The CDR3 spells CASSHLWDVSNQPQHF. CDR3 DNA sequence: TGTGCCAGCAGCCACCTATGGGACGTTAGCAATCAGCCCCAGCATTTT.

At least ten counts were recorded for this clonotype. The rearrangement uses TRBV2 and TRBJ2-4; D is ambiguous. Per the germline V gene, CDR1 is SNHLY and CDR2 is FYNNEI. V lost 8 bases and J lost 3, with 8 bases in between. This CDR3 is 12 amino acids long. For the CDR3, the DNA is TGTGCCAGCCCCCCCCACAAAAACATTCAGTACTTC. Its translation: CASPPHKNIQYF.

This clonotype came up a few times. The CDR3 region is CASSLPGVDGYTF. The CDR3 coding sequence is TGTGCCAGCAGCTTACCAGGGGTGGATGGCTACACCTTC. This chain uses TRBV7-9 with TRBJ1-2; perhaps TRBD1 as D (6 bases). Germline loops: CDR1 SEHNR, CDR2 FQNEAQ (reference sequence). CDR3 length: 13 residues. V was pared by 2 bases and J by 6 bases, with 10 bases between. Complete variable domain (other parts from reference TRBV7-9 and TRBJ1-2): DTGVSQNPRHKITKRGQNVTFRCDPISEHNRLYWYRQTLGQGPEFLTYFQNEAQLEKSRLLSDRFSAERPKGSFSTLEIQRTEQGDSAMYLCASSLPGVDGYTFGSGTRLTVV.

J is TRBJ1-2 and V is TRBV28; 8 nucleotides match TRBD1. The CDR3 extends over 12 amino acids. Looked up from germline, CDR1 is MDHEN and CDR2 is SYDVKM. After removal of 6 bases from V and 4 bases from J, the junction contained 1 base not matched to a gene. In DNA form, the CDR3 reads TGTGCCAGCAGGACAGGGGCCTATGGCTACACCTTC. Amino acids: CASRTGAYGYTF.

This clonotype was counted many times. The chain couples TRBV4-2 to TRBJ2-5, with 10 bases fitting TRBD2. The J segment lost 4 bases and the V segment lost 4 bases, leaving 6 bases of the junction unmatched. Germline CDR1 and CDR2: LGHNA and YNFKEQ. The CDR3 runs to 15 residues. This CDR3 is CASSPLAGEGETQYF. The CDR3 region has the DNA TGTGCCAGCAGCCCTCTAGCGGGAGAAGGAGAGACCCAGTACTTC.

This chain links TRBV30 with TRBJ1-1; 7 bases are a match to TRBD1. The germline V gene has CDR1 GTSNPN and CDR2 SVGIG (reference sequence). CDR3 length: 12 amino acids. Unmatched junction bases numbered 8, after V lost 2 bases and J lost 11 bases. The CDR3 region is CAWSLYRGMAFF. In nucleotides, the CDR3 is TGTGCCTGGAGTTTATACAGGGGTATGGCTTTCTTT.

This clonotype was counted only a few times. The chain has TRBV28 and TRBJ2-3; 12 bases are shared with TRBD2. The CDR3 covers 18 residues. Per the germline V gene, CDR1 is MDHEN and CDR2 is SYDVKM. Unmatched junction bases numbered 9, after V lost 5 bases and J lost 0 bases. The chain's CDR3 is CASSPPILAGGSTDTQYF. CDR3 nucleotides: TGTGCCAGCAGTCCCCCCATACTAGCGGGAGGAAGCACAGATACGCAGTATTTT.